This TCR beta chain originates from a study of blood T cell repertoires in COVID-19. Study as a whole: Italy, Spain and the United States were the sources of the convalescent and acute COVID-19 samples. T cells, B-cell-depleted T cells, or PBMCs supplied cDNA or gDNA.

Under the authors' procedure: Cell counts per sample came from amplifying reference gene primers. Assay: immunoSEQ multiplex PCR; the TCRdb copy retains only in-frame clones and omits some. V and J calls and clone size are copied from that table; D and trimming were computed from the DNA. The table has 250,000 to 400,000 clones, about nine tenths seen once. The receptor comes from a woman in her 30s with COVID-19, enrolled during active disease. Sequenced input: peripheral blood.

CDR3 loop: CASSFNRGPSNYGYTF. The CDR3 region has the DNA TGTGCCAGCAGTTTCAACAGGGGGCCTTCTAACTATGGCTACACCTTC. The gene calls are TRBV27 and TRBJ1-2, with TRBD1 identical over 9 bases. This CDR3 comprises 16 residues. V lost 3 bases and J lost 0; bases outside the gene matches: 5. The germline gives CDR1 MNHEY, CDR2 SMNVEV (reference sequence).